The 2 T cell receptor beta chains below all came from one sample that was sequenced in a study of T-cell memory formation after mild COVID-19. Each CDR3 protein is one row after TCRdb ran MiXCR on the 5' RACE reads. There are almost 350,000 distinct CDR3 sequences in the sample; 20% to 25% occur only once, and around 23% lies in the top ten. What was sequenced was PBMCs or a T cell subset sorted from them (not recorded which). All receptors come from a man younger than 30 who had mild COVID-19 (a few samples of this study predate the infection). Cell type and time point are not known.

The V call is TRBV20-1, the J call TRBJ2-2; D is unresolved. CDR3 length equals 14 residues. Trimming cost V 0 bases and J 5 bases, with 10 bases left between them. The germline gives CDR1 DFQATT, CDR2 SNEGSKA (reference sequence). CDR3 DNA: TGCAGTGCTAGAGATCGACGGATGACCGGGGAGCTGTTTTTT. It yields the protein CSARDRRMTGELFF.

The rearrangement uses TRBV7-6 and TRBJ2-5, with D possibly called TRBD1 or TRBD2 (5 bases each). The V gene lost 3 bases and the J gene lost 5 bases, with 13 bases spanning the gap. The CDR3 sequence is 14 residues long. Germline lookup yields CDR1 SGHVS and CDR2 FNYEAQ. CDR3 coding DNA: TGTGCCAGCAGCTTGATCGGGGCTCCGGAGACCCAGTACTTC. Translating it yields CASSLIGAPETQYF.